Presented here are 8 T cell receptor beta chains from one specimen sequenced in a study of control samples from healthy donors and cancer patients (TCRdb year 2020). Libraries were prepared through the immunoSEQ multiplex PCR assay. The table comes from immuneACCESS by way of TCRdb, which keeps in-frame sequences with V and J called. Part of the clones is missing from these tables; in studies checked, under half for an unresolved V gene and the rest for unknown reasons. The sample records about 86,000 clones, 93% of which are singletons. The ten largest clones add up to roughly 1.5% of the sample. Sequencing was carried out using blood. The source of these receptors is a woman in her twenties or thirties in good health.

The V call is TRBV4-2, the J call TRBJ2-2; TRBD2 matches at 7 bases. This CDR3 comprises 13 residues. Germline assignment: CDR1 LGHNA and CDR2 YNFKEQ. Unmatched junction bases numbered 1, after V lost 6 bases and J lost 3 bases. The CDR3 coding sequence is TGTGCCAGCAGTACTAGCGACACCGGGGAGCTGTTTTTT. This encodes CASSTSDTGELFF.

CDR3 region: CASAVGQDYGYTF. The CDR3, as DNA: TGCGCCAGCGCCGTGGGACAGGACTATGGCTACACCTTC. The rearrangement uses TRBV5-1 and TRBJ1-2; 8 nucleotides agree with TRBD1. Per the germline V gene, CDR1 is SGHRS and CDR2 is YFSETQ. Losses at the gene ends were 7 bases for V and 3 bases for J; bases not matched to a gene: 5. The CDR3 is made up of 13 amino acids.

The chain links TRBV10-2 to TRBJ1-1; 9 nucleotides match TRBD1. V lost 5 bases, J lost 2 bases, and 12 bases stayed unmatched. The CDR3 is made up of 17 amino acids. Germline CDR1 is WSHSY and CDR2 is SAAADI. CDR3 residues: CASSYRGLFQINTEAFF. For the CDR3, the DNA is TGCGCCAGCAGTTACAGGGGGCTATTTCAGATCAACACTGAAGCTTTCTTT.

The rearrangement links TRBV4-1 to TRBJ1-1, with D possibly matching TRBD1 (6 bases). Germline assignment: CDR1 MGHRA and CDR2 YSYEKL. Trimming shortened V by 4 bases and J by 7 bases, and 7 bases separated the two germline ends. The CDR3 runs 11 residues. Here the CDR3 reads CASSPGDEAFF. CDR3 nucleotide sequence: TGCGCCAGCAGCCCAGGGGATGAAGCTTTCTTT.

This clone was observed a single time. V and J are TRBV4-1 and TRBJ1-6, with D maybe TRBD1 (6 bases). Trimming cost V 5 bases and J 9 bases, with 20 bases left between them. The CDR3 loop spans 16 amino acids. Germline CDR1 MGHRA, CDR2 YSYEKL. The DNA of the CDR3 is TGCGCCAGCAGCGCAGCGGCCGGGGGGGCTGGTTCACCCCTCCACTTT. This sequence encodes CASSAAAGGAGSPLHF.

The genes are TRBV28 and TRBJ1-2; 10 bases align to TRBD1. The CDR3 has 17 residues. CDR1 is MDHEN, CDR2 SYDVKM, per germline. The V segment lost 3 bases and the J segment 0 bases; nucleotides outside the gene matches: 7. DNA for the CDR3: TGTGCCAGCAGTTTGGGGACAGGGGTAGGGACTAACTATGGCTACACCTTC. This gives the protein CASSLGTGVGTNYGYTF.

The chain is built from TRBV5-1 and TRBJ1-3, with 8 bases aligning to TRBD1. CDR1 is SGHRS, CDR2 YFSETQ, per germline. CDR3 length: 15 residues. Losses at the gene ends were 7 bases for V and 4 bases for J; bases not matched to a gene: 10. CDR3 residues: CASRPGGATGNTIYF. The CDR3 DNA is TGCGCCAGCCGACCAGGGGGCGCAACAGGAAACACCATATATTTT.

The chain links TRBV5-4 to TRBJ2-5; D unclear. CDR3 size: 11 residues. Trimming took off 1 base at V and 5 bases at J, with 3 bases between the two ends. Per germline, CDR1 SGHNT and CDR2 YYREEE (reference sequence). The CDR3 sequence is CASSLWETQYF. The CDR3 region has the DNA TGTGCCAGCAGCTTGTGGGAGACCCAGTACTTC.